Each of the 30 T cell receptor beta chains below was sequenced from the same sample in a study of T cell repertoires in cytomegalovirus infection. A single record per CDR3 protein comes from TCRdb applying MiXCR to the reads. Of about 570,000 distinct CDR3 sequences listed, approximately 40% are singletons. Antigens of these TCRs are unknown. The sequenced sample was cultured PBMCs, obtained from culture after CMV antigen stimulation. These receptors originate from a human donor in good health (CMV status not recorded). Some clones in this sample may be carry-over from other donors' samples.

This clonotype occurred many times. This chain links TRBV28 with TRBJ1-5; 7 bases are shared with TRBD1. Germline CDR1 MDHEN, CDR2 SYDVKM. J was trimmed by 6 bases and V by 7 bases; bases with no gene match: 15. The CDR3 sequence is 16 residues long. CDR3 sequence: CASTPSVRQGRQPQHF. The CDR3 coding sequence is TGTGCCAGCACCCCATCGGTCCGACAGGGCCGTCAGCCCCAGCATTTT.

The chain has TRBV7-2 and TRBJ2-2, with D perhaps assigned TRBD1 or TRBD2 (5 bases each). The CDR3 runs 16 residues. The germline V gene encodes CDR1 SGHTA and CDR2 FQGNSA. V shed 5 bases and J shed 7 bases, with 20 bases lying between them. Here the CDR3 reads CASSPNFRDDGGELFF. For the CDR3, the DNA is TGTGCCAGCAGCCCCAACTTTCGGGACGACGGCGGGGAGCTGTTTTTT.

CDR3 protein: CASSLLLANTGELFF. The CDR3 region has the DNA TGTGCCAGCAGCTTACTATTAGCAAACACCGGGGAGCTGTTTTTT. The V gene is TRBV7-2, the J gene TRBJ2-2; D remains unclear. Trimming left V 2 bases short and J 2 bases short, with 9 bases between. The CDR3 covers 15 residues. Germline CDR1 SGHTA, CDR2 FQGNSA.

This sequence joins TRBV11-2 and TRBJ2-1, with 7 bases matching TRBD2. Germline assignment: CDR1 SGHAT and CDR2 FQNNGV. The junction had 9 bases not matched to a gene; V was cut back by 4 bases and J by 6 bases. CDR3 length: 15 amino acids. DNA for the CDR3: TGTGCCAGCAGCTCTCGGCGGACTAGGGGCAATGAGCAGTTCTTC. This encodes CASSSRRTRGNEQFF. The full variable domain, its missing parts supplied by reference TRBV11-2 and TRBJ2-1, is EAGVAQSPRYKIIEKRQSVAFWCNPISGHATLYWYQQILGQGPKLLIQFQNNGVVDDSQLPKDRFSAERLKGVDSTLKIQPAKLEDSAVYLCASSSRRTRGNEQFFGPGTRLTVL.

V and J are TRBV3-1 and TRBJ1-1; the D is unclear. V was pared by 1 base and J by 5 bases, with 8 bases between. Looked up from germline, CDR1 is LGHDT and CDR2 is YNNKEL (reference sequence). The CDR3 is 13 amino acids. CDR3 DNA: TGTGCCAGCAGCCAAGCTTGGGGTACTGAAGCTTTCTTT. It translates to CASSQAWGTEAFF.

This sequence joins TRBV6-1 and TRBJ2-5; weak D call: TRBD2 (7 bases). Germline V gives CDR1 MNHNS, CDR2 SASEGT. Trimming took off 2 bases at V and 5 bases at J, with 18 bases between the two ends. This CDR3 has 16 amino acids. The DNA for the CDR3 is TGTGCCAGCAGTGAATTATACGTGGGCGGGGGCGAGACCCAGTACTTC. Amino acid sequence: CASSELYVGGGETQYF.

The table lists this clonotype with a few counts. This chain joins TRBV7-9 and TRBJ1-2, with D hard to call. The CDR3 has 14 residues. Germline V gene sequence: CDR1 SEHNR, CDR2 FQNEAQ (reference sequence). With 5 bases removed from V and 5 bases from J, the gap between germline ends came to 15 bases. CDR3 sequence (DNA): TGTGCCAGCAGCCACACGTCTTACTTATATGGCTACACCTTC. As protein: CASSHTSYLYGYTF.

This clonotype appeared many times. The chain couples TRBV7-2 to TRBJ2-5; possible D gene TRBD1, 6 bases. Trimming pared 8 bases from V and 4 bases from J, leaving 17 bases between. CDR1 SGHTA and CDR2 FQGNSA come from the germline V gene. CDR3 size: 14 residues. The CDR3: CASGAGAGRETQYF. In nucleotides, the CDR3 is TGTGCCAGCGGAGCAGGGGCTGGGAGAGAGACCCAGTACTTC.

This clonotype was detected a few times. The junction differs from germline at one of its ends, possibly a read error. V gene TRBV4-1 combines with J gene TRBJ2-2; the D is unclear. Germline V CDR1 and CDR2: MGHRA, YSYEKL. The CDR3 runs to 16 residues. The CDR3 nucleotides are TGTGCCAGCAGCCAAGAAACATTCGGCGACTCCGGGGAGCTGTTTTTT. Translated, it gives CASSQETFGDSGELFF.

This clonotype has a single count. The CDR3 coding sequence is TGTGCCAGCAGCCCTACAGTAGGGGACGGCTACACCTTC. Its translation: CASSPTVGDGYTF. The V gene is TRBV7-6, the J gene TRBJ1-2, with D maybe TRBD1 (5 bases). Germline lookup yields CDR1 SGHVS and CDR2 FNYEAQ. The CDR3 sequence is 13 residues long. The ends were cut back, 5 bases at V and 8 bases at J, with 15 bases in the middle.

This chain joins TRBV20-1 and TRBJ1-5, with TRBD1 as a possible D gene (6 bases). Germline V lookup: CDR1 DFQATT, CDR2 SNEGSKA (reference sequence). The CDR3 sequence is 14 residues long. The V end lost 3 bases, the J end lost 5 bases, and 14 bases lay between the germline ends. Here the CDR3 reads CSARARGVDQPQHF. CDR3 sequence (DNA): TGCAGTGCTAGGGCAAGGGGGGTCGATCAGCCCCAGCATTTT.

The count of this clonotype is one. The chain has TRBV7-9 and TRBJ2-7; TRBD2 is a possible D gene (6 bases). Per the germline V gene, CDR1 is SEHNR and CDR2 is FQNEAQ (reference sequence). The CDR3 extends over 16 amino acids. Trimming shortened V by 5 bases and J by 0 bases, and 17 bases separated the two germline ends. Written as DNA, the CDR3 is TGTGCCAGCAGCCCGCCCGGGGGACGCTCCTCCTACGAGCAGTACTTC. Amino acid sequence: CASSPPGGRSSYEQYF.

This sequence joins TRBV7-9 and TRBJ1-5; TRBD1 aligns across 8 bases. CDR3 length: 17 amino acids. CDR1 and CDR2 from the germline V gene are SEHNR and FQNEAQ (reference sequence). Trimming took 0 bases from V and 0 from J; bases not matched to a gene: 4. Written as DNA, the CDR3 is TGTGCCAGCAGCTTAGCAGGCAGGGGGCATAGCAATCAGCCCCAGCATTTT. This encodes CASSLAGRGHSNQPQHF.

The V gene is TRBV7-9, the J gene TRBJ1-3; weak D call: TRBD1 (5 bases). Germline CDR1 is SEHNR and CDR2 is FQNEAQ (reference sequence). V was clipped by 5 bases and J by 2 bases, with 16 bases between them. The CDR3 spans 16 residues. The CDR3 DNA follows: TGTGCCAGCAGCACCACGGACAAGGTCACTGGAAACACCATATATTTT. This encodes CASSTTDKVTGNTIYF.

The V and J genes are TRBV5-3 and TRBJ2-1; D possibly corresponds to TRBD2 (6 bases). TRBV5-3 is classed as an ORF, of uncertain function. V lost 8 bases to trimming and J lost 8 bases, with 17 bases between them. The CDR3 totals 13 residues. The CDR3 DNA reads as TGTGCCAGCAGCACCGGGCCGGGGGATGAGCAGTTCTTC. This codes for CASSTGPGDEQFF.

The CDR3: CASSPRRLSPKGDYGYTF. The CDR3 coding sequence is TGTGCCAGCTCACCGCGGCGGCTGTCACCAAAAGGTGACTATGGCTACACCTTC. The chain links TRBV18 to TRBJ1-2; D is unclear. The CDR3 has 18 amino acids. Germline V gene data show CDR1 as KGHSH and CDR2 as LQKENI. V was pared by 3 bases and J by 3 bases, with 23 bases between.

This clonotype has just a few counts. The genes are TRBV7-2 and TRBJ1-2; D call uncertain. The CDR3 sequence is 16 residues long. CDR1 is SGHTA, CDR2 FQGNSA, per germline. Deletions cut 2 bases from V and 2 bases from J, with 15 bases between. CDR3 nucleotides: TGTGCCAGCAGCTTATCCCCTCTCAGCACCAACTATGGCTACACCTTC. Its translation: CASSLSPLSTNYGYTF.

This clonotype was detected a few times. The chain links TRBV6-1 to TRBJ1-6; the match to TRBD1 covers 8 bases. The germline CDR1 and CDR2 sequences are MNHNS and SASEGT. The CDR3 is 14 amino acids. V shed 3 bases, J shed 16 bases, and the junction held 11 bases outside the gene matches. CDR3 amino acids: CASSEQTGATILHF. The CDR3 region has the DNA TGTGCCAGCAGTGAGCAGACAGGGGCTACAATACTCCACTTT.

This chain connects TRBV19 to TRBJ1-5; possibly TRBD1 for D (5 bases). V was clipped by 7 bases and J by 2 bases, with 18 bases between them. The germline V gene has CDR1 LNHDA and CDR2 SQIVND (reference sequence). The CDR3 length is 16 residues. The CDR3 reads CASTLRVGRGNQPQHF. The CDR3 DNA sequence: TGTGCCAGTACTCTACGGGTGGGGCGCGGCAATCAGCCCCAGCATTTT.

This clonotype has a count of ten or more. V is TRBV7-2 and J is TRBJ2-5; D is tentatively TRBD1 or TRBD2 (5 bases each). The V end lost 3 bases, the J end lost 5 bases, and 13 bases lay between the germline ends. This CDR3 comprises 14 residues. The germline gives CDR1 SGHTA, CDR2 FQGNSA. CDR3 bases: TGTGCCAGCAGCTTGAGGGGAGTCAGGGAGACCCAGTACTTC. The encoded protein is CASSLRGVRETQYF.

The gene calls are TRBV7-6 and TRBJ2-3; 8 positions agree with TRBD2. Trimming removed 5 bases from V and 0 bases from J; junction bases left unmatched: 7. The CDR3 runs to 16 residues. Germline V gene sequence: CDR1 SGHVS, CDR2 FNYEAQ. Here the CDR3 reads CASSRLLAESTDTQYF. Written as DNA, the CDR3 is TGTGCCAGCAGCCGATTACTAGCGGAGAGCACAGATACGCAGTATTTT.

The table lists this clonotype with a few counts. The V and J genes are TRBV2 and TRBJ2-2; D is unclear. Germline lookup yields CDR1 SNHLY and CDR2 FYNNEI. V lost 3 bases to trimming and J lost 1 base, with 12 bases between them. The CDR3 is made up of 16 amino acids. The CDR3 nucleotides are TGTGCCAGCAGTGAGGGGTCCGGCAGGAACACCGGGGAGCTGTTTTTT. It encodes CASSEGSGRNTGELFF.

Details on this clonotype: Germline and junction disagree at one end, which may indicate a read error. The V call is TRBV6-6, the J call TRBJ2-1, with D perhaps TRBD1 (5 bases). CDR1 and CDR2 (germline): MNHNY, SVGAGI (reference sequence). The CDR3 sequence is 15 residues long. The CDR3, as DNA: TGTGCCAGCAGTTACCAGGGAAACGTGGGCAATGGGCAGTTCTTC. As protein: CASSYQGNVGNGQFF.

This clonotype was recorded a few times. The genes are TRBV7-2 and TRBJ2-5; unclear D gene. CDR1 and CDR2 from the germline V gene are SGHTA and FQGNSA. CDR3 length equals 13 residues. Deletions cut 1 base from V and 5 bases from J, with 8 bases between. CDR3 region: CASSLVGSETQYF. The CDR3 DNA reads TGTGCCAGCAGCTTAGTTGGATCTGAGACCCAGTACTTC.

The chain has TRBV7-9 and TRBJ1-5; weak D call: TRBD1 (5 bases). Germline loops: CDR1 SEHNR, CDR2 FQNEAQ (reference sequence). V lost 7 bases and J lost 1, with 11 bases in between. This CDR3 has 14 amino acids. Here the CDR3 DNA reads TGTGCCAGCACCGTAGGGGACAGCAATCAGCCCCAGCATTTT. This sequence encodes CASTVGDSNQPQHF. The whole variable domain, filled in from reference TRBV7-9 and TRBJ1-5, reads DTGVSQNPRHKITKRGQNVTFRCDPISEHNRLYWYRQTLGQGPEFLTYFQNEAQLEKSRLLSDRFSAERPKGSFSTLEIQRTEQGDSAMYLCASTVGDSNQPQHFGDGTRLSIL.

This clonotype was seen a few times. This rearrangement joins TRBV7-2 to TRBJ2-1, with 8 bases fitting TRBD2. Per germline, CDR1 SGHTA and CDR2 FQGNSA. V gave up 5 bases and J gave up 8 bases; unmatched junction bases: 14. The CDR3 sequence is 16 residues long. This CDR3 is CASSPGGGLEFYEQFF. Written as DNA, the CDR3 is TGTGCCAGCAGCCCGGGGGGGGGACTAGAGTTCTATGAGCAGTTCTTC.

The sample holds a few counts of this clonotype. The chain combines TRBV6-1 with TRBJ1-4; no reliable D call. Germline CDR1 MNHNS, CDR2 SASEGT. This CDR3 is 13 amino acids long. The CDR3 region has the DNA TGTGGCTGCGCCCGCAACCCCCGCGAAAAACTGTTTTTT. Translation: CGCARNPREKLFF.

The V and J genes are TRBV19 and TRBJ1-4; 7 bases are shared with TRBD1. CDR3 length: 15 residues. The junction had 12 bases not matched to a gene; V was cut back by 7 bases and J by 7 bases. Germline V gene lookup returns CDR1 LNHDA and CDR2 SQIVND (reference sequence). In DNA form, the CDR3 reads TGTGCCAGTAAATTACAGGGGAACAGCGGTGAAAAACTGTTTTTT. Translation gives CASKLQGNSGEKLFF. Drawing the rest from reference TRBV19 and TRBJ1-4, the complete variable domain is DGGITQSPKYLFRKEGQNVTLSCEQNLNHDAMYWYRQDPGQGLRLIYYSQIVNDFQKGDIAEGYSVSREKKESFPLTVTSAQKNPTAFYLCASKLQGNSGEKLFFGSGTQLSVL.

This chain links TRBV7-6 with TRBJ2-2; 14 nucleotides agree with TRBD2. V shed 5 bases and J 4 bases; nucleotides not matched to a gene: 6. The CDR3 length is 17 residues. Germline V gene data show CDR1 as SGHVS and CDR2 as FNYEAQ. The CDR3 spells CASSAIGLAGGTGELFF. The CDR3 region has the DNA TGTGCCAGCAGCGCAATTGGACTAGCGGGAGGCACCGGGGAGCTGTTTTTT. The full variable domain, its missing parts supplied by reference TRBV7-6 and TRBJ2-2, is GAGVSQSPRYKVTKRGQDVALRCDPISGHVSLYWYRQALGQGPEFLTYFNYEAQQDKSGLPNDRFSAERPEGSISTLTIQRTEQRDSAMYRCASSAIGLAGGTGELFFGEGSRLTVL.

The J gene is TRBJ1-1, the V gene TRBV6-6; tentative D call: TRBD1 (5 bases). V lost 2 bases and J 9 bases, leaving 19 bases between the germline ends. CDR1 and CDR2 from the germline V gene are MNHNY and SVGAGI (reference sequence). There are 15 residues in the CDR3. The CDR3 DNA sequence: TGTGCCAGCAGTTACGGGGAAGAGGGGCGGAACAAAGCTTTCTTT. Protein product: CASSYGEEGRNKAFF.